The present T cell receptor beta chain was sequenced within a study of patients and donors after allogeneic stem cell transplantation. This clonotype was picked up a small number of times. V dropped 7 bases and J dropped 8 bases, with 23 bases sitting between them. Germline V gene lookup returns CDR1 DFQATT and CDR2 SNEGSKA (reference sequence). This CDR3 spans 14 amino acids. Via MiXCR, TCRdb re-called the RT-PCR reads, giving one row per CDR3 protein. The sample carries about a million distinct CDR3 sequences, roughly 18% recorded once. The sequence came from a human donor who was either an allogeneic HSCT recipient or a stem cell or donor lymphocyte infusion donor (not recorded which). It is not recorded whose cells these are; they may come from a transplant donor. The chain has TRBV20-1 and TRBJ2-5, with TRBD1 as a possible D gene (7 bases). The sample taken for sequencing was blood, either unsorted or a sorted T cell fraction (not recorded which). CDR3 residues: CSGQGGDGWDTQYF. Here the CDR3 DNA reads TGCAGTGGACAGGGCGGGGATGGTTGGGACACCCAGTACTTC.